This record concerns one T cell receptor beta chain sequence. This clone was counted a few times. Its antigen is still unknown. Base-call qualities are not available, and no considerably larger clone is one nucleotide away. The same CDR3 also results from other DNA sequences found in this sample. The data derive from a study of Ad26.COV2.S vaccination and SARS-CoV-2 variants (dated by TCRdb to 2020 to 2022). In the study overall: Vaccine-arm donors were drawn from COV1001, a multicentre, randomized, double-blind, placebo-controlled phase I-IIa trial of Ad26.COV2.S in healthy adults. TCRbeta repertoire sequencing was used to assess the specificity and breadth of SARS-CoV-2-reactive T cell receptors after Ad26.COV2.S vaccination. Trial participants were randomized into five groups of five, in which low-dose or high-dose Ad26.COV2.S was given once or twice, or placebo was given on both occasions. A total of around 32 samples were included in the TCR-sequenced set, comprising about 20 Ad26.COV2.S vaccine recipients, 5 placebo recipients and 8 SARS-CoV-2 convalescent individuals. Dosing of Ad26.COV2.S was intramuscular, at either 5x10^10 or 1x10^11 viral particles, delivered as one shot or as two shots spaced 56 days apart. Investigators did not know the trial group allocation while performing experiments and assessing outcomes. Study-level results and caveats: The study was not powered to compare responses between vaccine doses or regimens. The authors noted that total T cell responses may have been underestimated by the TCR breadth and depth analyses. After vaccination, substantial breadth of spike-specific CD8+ and CD4+ T cell responses was reported. Non-spike TCR breadth was comparable between vaccine and placebo recipients, consistent with the vaccine containing only spike. Spike-specific TCR breadth was higher in Ad26.COV2.S recipients than in placebo recipients (P = 0.0014).

What this sample's treatment or condition label stands for: some 20 received Ad26.COV2.S at low or high dose, single or two shots; 5 received placebo; per-sample allocation not given. Repertoires of vaccine and placebo recipients were sequenced from samples taken on day 63 after the first injection. In Cohort 1b, 25 adults aged 18-55 years were enrolled at a single site in Boston, USA, between 29 July and 7 August 2020. Ad26.COV2.S was a replication-incompetent adenovirus type 26 vector that expressed a prefusion-stabilized SARS-CoV-2 spike protein derived from the original Wuhan strain. The immunoSEQ Assay was used to sequence TCRbeta CDR3 regions. After extraction, genomic DNA underwent amplification by bias-controlled multiplex PCR, followed by high-throughput sequencing. As for how the authors treated the data: To quantify the absolute abundance of each unique TCRbeta CDR3 region, sequences were collapsed and filtered. T cell fraction was estimated by normalizing TCRbeta template counts to usable DNA, with usable DNA measured through amplification of reference genes found in all nucleated cells. Repertoire TCRs were annotated as SARS-CoV-2-specific by exact matching of V gene, CDR3 amino acid sequence and J gene to a known reactive TCR set. The reference SARS-CoV-2 TCR set came from MIRA and was filtered for enrichment in COVID-19-positive ImmuneCODE repertoires, removing public or cross-reactive TCRs. Based on the MIRA antigens, annotated TCRs were further analysed at the level of specific ORF or position within ORF. Breadth was defined as the number of annotated unique rearrangements divided by the total number of unique productive rearrangements, and depth was defined as the summed frequency of the annotated unique rearrangements. Two-sided Wilcoxon rank-sum tests were applied when comparing TCR breadth between groups. Held by TCRdb, this immuneACCESS table contains in-frame sequences only and omits some clones. Under half of the omission traces to an unresolved V gene where checked; the cause of the rest is unknown. The DNA was the basis for D and trimming; V, J and clone size are from that table. The table for this sample lists hundreds of thousands of clones; roughly 90% of them were counted only once. The ten largest clones take up roughly 1.5% of the sample.

As encoded in the germline V gene, CDR1 is SGHTA while CDR2 is FQGNSA. Deletion took 1 base off V and 2 bases off J, with a span of 3 bases between the germline ends. Including the terminal cysteine and phenylalanine, the CDR3 comprises 13 residues. This entry keeps only the CDR3 DNA: 39 bases, framed from base 1. This sequence originates from a person aged 18-60 years who received the Ad26.COV2.S COVID-19 vaccine or a placebo. The chain employs TRBV7-2 and TRBJ1-5, with no confident D gene call. The specimen was peripheral blood, collected in a trial of Ad26.COV2.S vaccine versus placebo. The DNA reads as follows: TGTGCCAGCAGCTTAGATGGCAATCAGCCCCAGCATTTT. It encodes CASSLDGNQPQHF.